This is a list of T cell receptor beta chains from one sample in a study of OX40 agonist ivuxolimab in advanced cancers. Measured with immunoSEQ multiplex PCR; TCRdb has only the in-frame clones, and not every one. The data hold about 25,000 clones, with roughly 80% observed a single time. The sample consisted of CD4+ or CD8+ T cells sorted from blood, taken in a trial of the OX40 agonist ivuxolimab. All receptors come from an adult with an advanced solid tumor such as melanoma, head and neck, liver or kidney cancer. Both conserved end residues are part of each CDR3. The order of the fields is clone size, CDR3 length, J gene, D gene, V gene, CDR3 protein, CDR3 DNA. The D gene is left open where the match is weak. Clone size is stated in some rows and not others, as once, few, many or a class when expanded.

NA	13	TRBJ1-1	NA	TRBV7-9	CASSLTGNTEAFF	TGTGCCAGCAGCCTTACAGGGAACACTGAAGCTTTCTTT
NA	14	TRBJ2-7	TRBD2	TRBV14	CASRQRGEGFEQYF	TGTGCCAGCAGGCAACGGGGGGAAGGGTTCGAGCAGTACTTC
NA	16	TRBJ2-2	TRBD2	TRBV4-1	CASSQGKERGTGELFF	TGCGCCAGCAGCCAAGGAAAGGAGCGGGGGACGGGGGAGCTGTTTTTT
NA	17	TRBJ2-6	NA	TRBV2	CASQTYPDRAGANVLTF	TGTGCCAGCCAAACCTATCCAGACAGAGCTGGGGCCAACGTCCTGACTTTC
NA	16	TRBJ2-7	TRBD2	TRBV19	CASSHRGGRSSYEQYF	TGTGCCAGTAGTCACCGGGGGGGTCGGAGCTCCTACGAGCAGTACTTC
NA	16	TRBJ2-5	NA	TRBV19	CASSPTGTKYQETQYF	TGTGCCAGTAGCCCCACCGGGACAAAGTACCAAGAGACCCAGTACTTC
NA	13	TRBJ1-2	TRBD1	TRBV6-1	CASSSRDSYGYTF	TGTGCCAGCAGTTCCCGGGACAGTTATGGCTACACCTTC
NA	16	TRBJ2-6	TRBD1	TRBV10-3	CAIPGQSSSGANVLTF	TGTGCCATCCCGGGACAGTCTTCCTCTGGGGCCAACGTCCTGACTTTC
NA	15	TRBJ1-5	NA	TRBV18	CASSPVDEGGQPQHF	TGTGCCAGCTCACCCGTTGATGAAGGAGGACAGCCCCAGCATTTT
NA	18	TRBJ2-3	NA	TRBV25-1	CASRPTVRVGGSTDTQYF	TGTGCCAGCCGCCCAACCGTAAGGGTAGGGGGTAGCACAGATACGCAGTATTTT
NA	13	TRBJ1-2	NA	TRBV6-4	CASRRSQVDGYTF	TGTGCCAGCAGAAGGAGTCAGGTGGATGGCTACACCTTC
NA	17	TRBJ2-1	NA	TRBV9	CASTRRQGSLSYNEQFF	TGTGCCAGCACCCGTAGGCAGGGTAGTCTCTCCTACAATGAGCAGTTCTTC
NA	15	TRBJ1-5	NA	TRBV2	CASRQGGILNQPQHF	TGTGCCAGCAGACAGGGCGGGATCTTAAATCAGCCCCAGCATTTT
NA	14	TRBJ2-7	TRBD1	TRBV7-3	CASSYDRDVHEQYF	TGTGCCAGCAGCTACGACAGGGACGTCCACGAGCAGTACTTC
NA	11	TRBJ1-2	NA	TRBV7-1	CASSPWDGYTF	TGTGCCAGCAGCCCCTGGGACGGCTACACCTTC
NA	15	TRBJ2-3	TRBD1	TRBV6-4	CASATDRTTTDTQYF	TGTGCCAGCGCGACGGACAGGACGACCACAGATACGCAGTATTTT
NA	14	TRBJ1-5	TRBD1	TRBV7-9	CASSFGPQGQPQHF	TGTGCCAGCAGCTTCGGCCCACAGGGGCAGCCCCAGCATTTT
few	18	TRBJ1-5	NA	TRBV19	CASSIGFPRDGSNQPQHF	TGTGCCAGTAGTATAGGCTTCCCCCGGGACGGTAGCAATCAGCCCCAGCATTTT
NA	18	TRBJ1-5	NA	TRBV30	CAWSAVRLGFKGNQPQHF	TGTGCCTGGAGTGCCGTCAGGTTGGGGTTTAAAGGCAATCAGCCCCAGCATTTT
NA	13	TRBJ2-2	NA	TRBV11-2	CASSLLNTGELFF	TGTGCCAGCAGCCTGTTGAACACCGGGGAGCTGTTTTTT
NA	15	TRBJ1-5	TRBD1	TRBV6-1	CASSEWTGNNQPQHF	TGTGCCAGCAGTGAATGGACAGGGAACAATCAGCCCCAGCATTTT
few	15	TRBJ1-6	NA	TRBV5-1	CASSLGTASNSPLHF	TGCGCCAGCAGCTTGGGGACAGCATCCAATTCACCCCTCCACTTT
once	11	TRBJ2-5	NA	TRBV30	CAWSDQETQYF	TGTGCCTGGTCGGACCAAGAGACCCAGTACTTC
NA	15	TRBJ1-4	NA	TRBV21-1	CASSNMAGINEKLFF	TGTGCCAGCAGCAACATGGCAGGGATTAATGAAAAACTGTTTTTT
NA	12	TRBJ1-1	NA	TRBV19	CASSIGDNEAFF	TGTGCCAGTAGTATCGGGGATAATGAGGCTTTCTTT
NA	16	TRBJ2-1	NA	TRBV5-1	CASSFRGGGSYNEQFF	TGCGCCAGCAGCTTCAGGGGCGGTGGGTCCTACAATGAGCAGTTCTTC
NA	16	TRBJ2-6	NA	TRBV4-1	CASSHGRSSGANVLTF	TGCGCCAGCAGCCACGGACGGTCCTCTGGGGCCAACGTCCTGACTTTC
NA	15	TRBJ1-3	NA	TRBV7-6	CASSLDRNSGNTIYF	TGTGCCAGCAGCTTAGACCGAAACTCTGGAAACACCATATATTTT
once	14	TRBJ2-1	NA	TRBV10-1	CASSAGTTYNEQFF	TGCGCCAGCAGTGCCGGGACAACCTACAATGAGCAGTTCTTC
few	15	TRBJ2-3	NA	TRBV19	CASSGGQKGTDTQYF	TGTGCCAGTAGTGGCGGACAGAAGGGCACAGATACGCAGTATTTT
medium-sized	14	TRBJ2-7	TRBD1	TRBV9	CASSRDRGENEQYF	TGTGCCAGCAGCCGGGACAGGGGGGAGAACGAGCAGTACTTC
NA	15	TRBJ2-7	TRBD1	TRBV6-1	CASRGDRGSSYEQYF	TGTGCCAGCAGGGGGGACAGGGGAAGCTCCTACGAGCAGTACTTC
NA	14	TRBJ2-3	NA	TRBV9	CASSVGRGTDTQYF	TGTGCCAGCAGCGTAGGACGGGGCACAGATACGCAGTATTTT
NA	14	TRBJ2-2	TRBD1	TRBV7-6	CASSPDRGLGELFF	TGTGCCAGCAGCCCGGACAGGGGGCTCGGGGAGCTGTTTTTT
few	16	TRBJ1-5	NA	TRBV12-2	CASRVWEGQGNQPQHF	TGTGCAAGTCGCGTGTGGGAGGGTCAGGGCAACCAGCCCCAGCATTTT
NA	16	TRBJ1-1	NA	TRBV15	CATGLGAGIMNTEAFF	TGTGCCACCGGGCTAGGTGCTGGTATCATGAACACTGAAGCTTTCTTT
NA	14	TRBJ2-7	NA	TRBV15	CATSREGERYEQYF	TGTGCCACCAGCAGGGAGGGGGAACGCTACGAGCAGTACTTC
NA	15	TRBJ1-2	TRBD1	TRBV9	CASSVTDIPGGGYTF	TGTGCCAGCAGCGTAACAGATATCCCAGGGGGAGGCTACACCTTC
NA	13	TRBJ1-3	NA	TRBV5-1	CASRGSSGNTIYF	TGCGCCAGCCGGGGAAGCTCTGGAAACACCATATATTTT
once	14	TRBJ1-4	NA	TRBV5-8	CASSLPSYGEKLFF	TGTGCCAGCAGCCTGCCTTCCTATGGGGAAAAACTGTTTTTT